A single sample gave rise to the 2 T cell receptor beta chains below, sequenced in a study of a mutant IDH1 vaccine in newly diagnosed glioma. Sequencing was performed with immunoSEQ multiplex PCR; in TCRdb, only in-frame clones are kept and a portion is missing. The table lists 50,000 or so clones, 90% to 95% of them singletons. Their specific antigens are unknown. Indicated time point: week 11, during vaccination. The vaccine gave 300 ug of a 20-mer mutant IDH1 peptide subcutaneously per dose. Source: PBMCs, taken from a glioma patient whose treatment included an IDH1 peptide vaccine. Every receptor here comes from a man between 45 and 60 years old with glioma.

This chain connects TRBV13 to TRBJ2-7; a possible D gene is TRBD1 (5 bases). This CDR3 comprises 12 residues. The V end was cut by 5 bases, the J end by 6 bases, with 11 bases between. CDR1 and CDR2 (germline): PRHDT, FYEKMQ (reference sequence). The CDR3 nucleotides are TGTGCCAGCAGCCTACAAAGGGGCGAGCAGTACTTC. Its protein is CASSLQRGEQYF.

The chain has TRBV6-1 and TRBJ1-1; possible D gene TRBD1, 6 bases. Trimming cost V 7 bases and J 4 bases, with 19 bases left between them. The CDR3 has 15 residues. Germline V gene sequence: CDR1 MNHNS, CDR2 SASEGT. This CDR3 reads CASTDWGLGFTEAFF. CDR3 in DNA: TGTGCCAGCACCGACTGGGGGCTCGGATTCACTGAAGCTTTCTTT.